This T cell receptor beta chain was obtained from a study of cytomegalovirus exposure and HLA in healthy donors. Germline CDR1 reads SGHVS; CDR2 reads FNYEAQ. V was shortened by 0 bases and J by 4 bases, with 15 bases between the two germline ends. The CDR3 covers 16 residues. Measured with immunoSEQ multiplex PCR; TCRdb has only the in-frame clones, and not every one. The sample yields over 200,000 clones, 80% to 90% seen once. Study results and caveats: According to a subsequent analysis, TCR clusters identified in the first cohort showed a tendency to co-occur across the roughly 120 validation repertoires. Confirmation was obtained in vitro that a few CMV-associated chains are specific for CMV antigens. Generally TCR sequences proved uncommon, though certain public TCRs appeared in numerous donors. A classifier reportedly called cytomegalovirus status with high sensitivity and specificity.

Of note for this clone: No antigen is known for it.

Sequences were obtained from PBMCs. This chain connects TRBV7-6 to TRBJ2-5; possible D gene TRBD2, 6 bases. The TCR comes from a woman aged 18-29 years in good health and CMV-seronegative. CDR3: CASSLAWSLGGETQYF. The DNA for the CDR3 is TGTGCCAGCAGCTTAGCGTGGAGCCTGGGGGGAGAGACCCAGTACTTC.